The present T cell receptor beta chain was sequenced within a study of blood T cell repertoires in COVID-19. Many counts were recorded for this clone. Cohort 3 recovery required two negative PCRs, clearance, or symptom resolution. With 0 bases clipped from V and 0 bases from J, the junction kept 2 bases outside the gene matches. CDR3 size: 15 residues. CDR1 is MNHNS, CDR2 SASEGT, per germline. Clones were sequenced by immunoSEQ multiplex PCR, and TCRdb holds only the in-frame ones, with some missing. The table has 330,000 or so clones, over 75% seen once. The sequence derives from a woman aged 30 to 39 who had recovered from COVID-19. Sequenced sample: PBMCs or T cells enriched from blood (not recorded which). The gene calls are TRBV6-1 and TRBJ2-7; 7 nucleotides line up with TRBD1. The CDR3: CASSEAGDSSYEQYF. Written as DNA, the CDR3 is TGTGCCAGCAGTGAAGCGGGGGACAGCTCCTACGAGCAGTACTTC.